The 4 T cell receptor beta chains below were found in one sample sequenced in a study of T cell responses to AZD1222 COVID-19 vaccine. The data were produced by immunoSEQ multiplex PCR, yet TCRdb's version contains in-frame clones alone and is incomplete. The sample records around 150,000 clones, around 89% being singletons. This specimen was peripheral blood, taken on day 0 of AZD1222 vaccination. These receptors all come from an adult in good health.

The J gene is TRBJ2-3, the V gene TRBV5-1; either TRBD1 or TRBD2 may fit D (6 bases each). V was trimmed by 6 bases and J by 3 bases, leaving 8 bases between them. The length of the CDR3 is 12 residues. The germline gives CDR1 SGHRS, CDR2 YFSETQ. The CDR3 loop is CASKGGTDTQYF. The CDR3 DNA follows: TGCGCCAGCAAAGGGGGGACAGATACGCAGTATTTT.

J is TRBJ1-2 and V is TRBV5-5; 8 bases are shared with TRBD1. The germline V gene encodes CDR1 SGHKS and CDR2 YYEKEE (reference sequence). The CDR3 contains 15 residues. V was pared by 4 bases and J by 0 bases, with 5 bases of the junction left unmatched. The CDR3 region is CASSGRQGPNYGYTF. The CDR3 DNA follows: TGTGCCAGCAGCGGGAGACAGGGGCCTAACTATGGCTACACCTTC.

This chain joins TRBV5-1 and TRBJ2-2; D gene ambiguous. CDR3 length: 13 amino acids. Germline lookup yields CDR1 SGHRS and CDR2 YFSETQ. V was pared by 1 base and J by 4 bases, with 5 bases between. For the CDR3, the DNA is TGCGCCAGCAGCTTGCTAGGCACCGGGGAGCTGTTTTTT. It translates to CASSLLGTGELFF.

The chain is built from TRBV9 and TRBJ2-1, with no clear D. There are 13 residues in the CDR3. V lost 0 bases, J lost 6 bases, and 7 bases lay in between. Germline-derived CDR1 and CDR2 are SGDLS and YYNGEE. The CDR3 protein is CASSVVGSNEQFF. For the CDR3, the DNA is TGTGCCAGCAGCGTAGTAGGCAGCAATGAGCAGTTCTTC.